This T cell receptor beta chain was documented in a study of blood T cell repertoires in COVID-19. Study details: From the United States, Italy and Spain came samples of acute and convalescent COVID-19.

Assay used: immunoSEQ multiplex PCR; TCRdb lists only in-frame clones, some missing. The sample has approximately 67,000 clones; 82% are singletons. Germline V gene lookup returns CDR1 MNHEY and CDR2 SMNVEV (reference sequence). V dropped 1 base and J dropped 0 bases, with 6 bases sitting between them. The CDR3 has 15 residues. The material sequenced was peripheral blood. The clonotype originates from a man aged 55 to 70 with acute or convalescent COVID-19. The rearrangement uses TRBV27 and TRBJ2-2; D is undetermined. In DNA form, the CDR3 reads TGTGCCAGCAGTTTATTACGGGCGAACACCGGGGAGCTGTTTTTT. This sequence encodes CASSLLRANTGELFF.